Below are 24 T cell receptor beta chains sequenced from a single sample in a study of T-cell reconstitution after alpha-beta-depleted transplantation in children. During its preparation, the TCRbeta library received unique molecular identifiers. One entry per CDR3 protein results from TCRdb running MiXCR on the PCR reads. The profile shows around 700,000 distinct CDR3 sequences, roughly 14% of them singletons. The sample in question was PBMCs, obtained before TCRalphabeta/CD19-depleted stem cell transplant. The receptors derive from a girl under 10 years old with congenital amegakaryocytic thrombocytopenia, due to receive a stem cell transplant.

The chain employs TRBV12-3 or TRBV12-4 and TRBJ2-7; 7 nucleotides match TRBD1. The CDR3 runs to 14 residues. J lost 6 bases, V lost 6 bases, and 11 bases had no gene match. CDR3 region: CASSLTDRVTEQYF. CDR3 nucleotide sequence: TGTGCCAGCAGCTTAACTGACAGGGTAACCGAGCAGTACTTC.

V usage is TRBV7-2 and J usage is TRBJ2-7; 13 bases are a match to TRBD2. The V gene's germline CDR1 is SGHTA and CDR2 FQGNSA. The CDR3 consists of 14 residues. V shed 7 bases, J shed 1 base, and the junction held 1 base outside the gene matches. The CDR3 DNA reads as TGTGCCAGCACACTAGCGGGAGGGTCCTACGAGCAGTACTTC. Translation gives CASTLAGGSYEQYF.

This clonotype was observed at least ten times. J is TRBJ2-1 and V is TRBV6-5; 11 bases align to TRBD2. The V gene end was trimmed by 2 bases and the J gene end by 4 bases; junction bases not matched to a gene: 10. The CDR3 sequence is 18 residues long. Germline V lookup: CDR1 MNHEY, CDR2 SVGAGI. This CDR3 is CASSYQGPLAGGYNEQFF. In DNA, the CDR3 is TGTGCCAGCAGTTACCAGGGGCCCCTAGCGGGAGGTTACAATGAGCAGTTCTTC.

This chain uses TRBV7-9 with TRBJ2-3, with D unclear. Trimming took 0 bases from V and 1 from J, leaving 8 bases between them. CDR1 and CDR2 from the germline V gene are SEHNR and FQNEAQ (reference sequence). The CDR3 extends over 15 amino acids. This CDR3 is CASSLASWGTDTQYF. DNA of the CDR3: TGTGCCAGCAGCTTAGCCTCTTGGGGCACAGATACGCAGTATTTT.

This clonotype was detected many times. The V gene is TRBV28, the J gene TRBJ2-6, with D possibly matching TRBD2 (5 bases). Trimming removed 0 bases at V and 2 bases at J, with 8 bases between. CDR3 length equals 16 residues. Germline-derived CDR1 and CDR2 are MDHEN and SYDVKM. In DNA form, the CDR3 reads TGTGCCAGCAGTTTATGGGAGGAGGCTGGGGCCAACGTCCTGACTTTC. It encodes CASSLWEEAGANVLTF.

V gene TRBV7-9 combines with J gene TRBJ2-1; tentatively, D is TRBD1 (6 bases). V was trimmed by 6 bases and J by 5 bases, leaving 17 bases between them. Germline V lookup: CDR1 SEHNR, CDR2 FQNEAQ (reference sequence). The CDR3 covers 15 residues. The CDR3 DNA is TGTGCCAGCAGGCGAATAGTCCCAGGGGACAATGAGCAGTTCTTC. This encodes CASRRIVPGDNEQFF.

This chain links TRBV5-5 with TRBJ2-5; D gene uncertain. V dropped 4 bases and J dropped 1 base, with 11 bases sitting between them. The CDR3 has 14 residues. Per the germline V gene, CDR1 is SGHKS and CDR2 is YYEKEE (reference sequence). This CDR3 reads CASSPPWTQETQYF. CDR3 bases: TGTGCCAGCAGCCCCCCATGGACCCAAGAGACCCAGTACTTC.

This clonotype was seen many times. The chain employs TRBV5-1 and TRBJ1-2; D not certain. The CDR3 sequence is 15 residues long. Deletions cut 0 bases from V and 7 bases from J, with 16 bases between. Germline CDR1 reads SGHRS; CDR2 reads YFSETQ. The CDR3 loop reads CASSLAGIKLGGYTF. CDR3 DNA sequence: TGCGCCAGCAGCTTGGCCGGCATCAAGCTAGGTGGCTACACCTTC.

This clonotype was recorded many times. The chain joins TRBV5-1 to TRBJ2-5, with a possible D match to TRBD1 (5 bases). The CDR3 contains 13 residues. Germline lookup yields CDR1 SGHRS and CDR2 YFSETQ. Trimming removed 3 bases from V and 4 bases from J, with 10 bases in between. The CDR3 sequence is CASSWQGGETQYF. The CDR3 DNA reads TGCGCCAGCAGCTGGCAGGGCGGAGAGACCCAGTACTTC.

At least ten counts were recorded for this clonotype. The V call is TRBV10-3, the J call TRBJ2-1; tentative D call: TRBD2 (6 bases). Germline V gene data show CDR1 as ENHRY and CDR2 as SYGVKD. The CDR3 extends over 14 amino acids. With 0 bases removed from V and 7 bases from J, the gap between germline ends came to 10 bases. CDR3 residues: CAISESGLYNEQFF. The CDR3 DNA reads TGTGCCATCAGTGAGTCGGGACTTTATAATGAGCAGTTCTTC.

This clonotype was seen a few times. The V gene is TRBV6-5, the J gene TRBJ2-2; possibly TRBD1 for D (6 bases). Looked up from germline, CDR1 is MNHEY and CDR2 is SVGAGI. The V end lost 2 bases, the J end lost 4 bases, and 8 bases lay between the germline ends. The CDR3 is made up of 14 amino acids. The CDR3 bases are TGTGCCAGCAGTTACCAACAGGGCACCGGGGAGCTGTTTTTT. Translating it yields CASSYQQGTGELFF.

This clonotype was observed at least ten times. The chain is built from TRBV7-2 and TRBJ2-3; possibly TRBD1 for D (6 bases). This CDR3 has 16 amino acids. Trimming left V 5 bases short and J 4 bases short, with 19 bases between. CDR1 SGHTA and CDR2 FQGNSA come from the germline V gene. CDR3 coding DNA: TGTGCCAGCAGCATACTACAGGGTAGAGGCGCAGATACGCAGTATTTT. Protein product: CASSILQGRGADTQYF.

This chain connects TRBV29-1 to TRBJ2-7, with D possibly being TRBD2 (6 bases). Germline lookup yields CDR1 SQVTM and CDR2 ANQGSEA. This CDR3 contains 15 residues. The V end lost 6 bases, the J end lost 0 bases, and 18 bases lay between the germline ends. The CDR3 here is CSVAGRDFSSYEQYF. CDR3 in DNA: TGCAGCGTCGCCGGACGGGACTTCAGCTCCTACGAGCAGTACTTC.

The table lists this clonotype with many counts. This chain links TRBV12-3 or TRBV12-4 with TRBJ1-4; the D gene is possibly TRBD1 (5 bases). This CDR3 is 14 amino acids long. Deletions cut 6 bases from V and 8 bases from J, with 16 bases between. The CDR3 DNA reads TGTGCCAGCAGCACTCCGGGACGTTACGAAAAACTGTTTTTT. Translated: CASSTPGRYEKLFF.

This clonotype has at least ten counts. The rearrangement links TRBV29-1 to TRBJ2-5, with 9 bases identical to TRBD1. This CDR3 is built from 14 residues. Germline V lookup: CDR1 SQVTM, CDR2 ANQGSEA. With 3 bases clipped from V and 5 bases from J, the junction kept 7 bases outside the gene matches. The CDR3 sequence: CSVDRQGVLETQYF. The CDR3 nucleotides are TGCAGCGTTGACCGACAGGGGGTGCTTGAGACCCAGTACTTC.

The sample holds a few counts of this clonotype. This chain joins TRBV5-1 and TRBJ2-1; D unresolved. From germline, CDR1 is SGHRS and CDR2 YFSETQ. The V end was cut by 3 bases, the J end by 4 bases, with 11 bases between. The CDR3 sequence is 14 residues long. The CDR3 DNA reads as TGCGCCAGCAGCTATTTTAACTCGTACAATGAGCAGTTCTTC. Protein: CASSYFNSYNEQFF.

This clonotype appeared a few times. The chain recombines TRBV18 with TRBJ2-7, with a possible D match to TRBD1 (7 bases). CDR3 length: 13 amino acids. V was pared by 6 bases and J by 5 bases, with 14 bases between. In germline, CDR1 is KGHSH, CDR2 LQKENI. Here the CDR3 reads CASSTQGRNEQYF. In DNA, the CDR3 is TGTGCCAGCTCTACACAGGGGAGGAACGAGCAGTACTTC.

In its sample, this clonotype was seen many times. This sequence joins TRBV5-1 and TRBJ2-3; perhaps TRBD1 as D (5 bases). Germline V gene data show CDR1 as SGHRS and CDR2 as YFSETQ. The CDR3 consists of 15 residues. Between the trimmed V and J ends, which lost 4 bases and 2 bases, there was a span of 14 bases. Written as DNA, the CDR3 is TGCGCCAGCAGCCTCGGACAACTCTTCACAGATACGCAGTATTTT. Its translation: CASSLGQLFTDTQYF.

This clonotype was detected a few times. The chain has TRBV5-1 and TRBJ2-7; tentatively, D is TRBD2 (6 bases). CDR1 and CDR2 (germline): SGHRS, YFSETQ. This CDR3 has 14 residues. V was cut by 0 bases and J by 7 bases, with 14 bases left in between. CDR3 loop: CASSLGGGEREQYF. CDR3 nucleotide sequence: TGCGCCAGCAGCTTGGGCGGCGGGGAGCGGGAGCAGTACTTC.

The chain combines TRBV24-1 with TRBJ1-1, with 10 bases aligning to TRBD1. Unmatched junction bases numbered 3, after V lost 4 bases and J lost 8 bases. In germline, CDR1 is KGHDR, CDR2 SFDVKD. The CDR3 covers 13 residues. The CDR3 here is CATSDSDRGEAFF. CDR3 DNA sequence: TGTGCCACCAGTGACTCGGACAGGGGGGAAGCTTTCTTT.

J is TRBJ2-7 and V is TRBV7-8; the D gene is possibly TRBD2 (5 bases). Germline values: CDR1 SGHVS, CDR2 FQNEAQ. Deletions cut 2 bases from V and 6 bases from J, with 8 bases between. The CDR3 has 12 residues. Written as DNA, the CDR3 is TGTGCCAGCAGCTTATTTGCGGGCGAGCAGTACTTC. Translation gives CASSLFAGEQYF.

This clonotype was seen a handful of times. The V call is TRBV19, the J call TRBJ2-1, with no clear D. Looked up from germline, CDR1 is LNHDA and CDR2 is SQIVND (reference sequence). V shed 9 bases and J shed 10 bases, with 16 bases lying between them. The CDR3 length is 12 residues. The CDR3 bases are TGTGCCAGCGCTCTAGGGCACGGGGAGCAGTTCTTC. Translation gives CASALGHGEQFF.

At least ten counts were recorded for this clonotype. This chain uses TRBV20-1 with TRBJ2-1, with 8 nucleotides matching TRBD2. The CDR3 contains 15 residues. V gave up 4 bases and J gave up 9 bases; unmatched junction bases: 14. The germline V gene encodes CDR1 DFQATT and CDR2 SNEGSKA (reference sequence). DNA for the CDR3: TGCAGTGCTAAACAGGGAGCGGGAGATTTAACTGAGCAGTTCTTC. As protein: CSAKQGAGDLTEQFF.

The table lists this clonotype with many counts. This chain links TRBV5-1 with TRBJ2-3; D not certain. The germline gives CDR1 SGHRS, CDR2 YFSETQ. The CDR3 is 15 residues long. V shed 0 bases and J shed 2 bases, with 10 bases lying between them. This CDR3 reads CASSLGTSTTDTQYF. CDR3 coding DNA: TGCGCCAGCAGCTTGGGAACGTCTACCACAGATACGCAGTATTTT. Filled out from reference TRBV5-1 and TRBJ2-3, the complete variable domain reads KAGVTQTPRYLIKTRGQQVTLSCSPISGHRSVSWYQQTPGQGLQFLFEYFSETQRNKGNFPGRFSGRQFSNSRSEMNVSTLELGDSALYLCASSLGTSTTDTQYFGPGTRLTVL.